This entry describes one T cell receptor beta chain. What it binds is unknown. This entry belongs to a study of T cell responses to AZD1222 COVID-19 vaccine. The overall study: Timing groups of about 4 and about 12 weeks for second doses were pooled. General study points: Repertoires were sampled only after the peak T cell response. Baseline serology detected seropositivity in only 5 to 7 AZD1222 recipients.

The CDR3 has 15 residues. Germline values: CDR1 SGHAT, CDR2 FQNNGV. V dropped 6 bases and J dropped 6; count of bases not matched to a gene: 11. Some clones are missing from TCRdb's copy, which holds only in-frame ones; the method was immunoSEQ multiplex PCR. The data hold tens of thousands of clones, with roughly 80% observed a single time. The chain carries TRBV11-2 and TRBJ2-5, with 9 bases lining up with TRBD2. The sample here was peripheral blood, taken on day 0 of AZD1222 vaccination. This TCR was sampled from an adult in good health. CDR3 protein: CASSTSSGGRQTQYF. CDR3 DNA: TGTGCCAGCAGTACGAGTAGCGGGGGACGTCAGACCCAGTACTTC.